Listed below are T cell receptor beta chains from one sample, sequenced in a study of identifying expanded T cells in peripheral blood. Sequenced by immunoSEQ multiplex PCR; TCRdb stores in-frame clones only, minus some. The sample comprises about 84,000 clones, approximately 86% of which are singletons, and roughly 5.5% rests with the top ten. Input material: blood. These receptors came from a person aged 18 to 75 in good health. Each CDR3 is given with its conserved first and last residue. D genes are given only for firm matches. Only part of the rows carry a size: once, few, many, or a class if the clone is expanded.

j_gene	abundance	v_gene	d_gene	len	CDR3nt	CDR3aa
TRBJ1-1	-	TRBV15	-	17	TGTGCCACCAGCAGAGACGGTAGGGGAAGATCGAACACTGAAGCTTTCTTT	CATSRDGRGRSNTEAFF
TRBJ2-3	once	TRBV7-6	-	15	TGTGCCAGCAGCTGGTCGGACAGTCACACAGATACGCAGTATTTT	CASSWSDSHTDTQYF
TRBJ1-1	-	TRBV4-1	TRBD1	17	TGCGCCAGCAGCCAAGGATGGGACAGGGACAGGAACACTGAAGCTTTCTTT	CASSQGWDRDRNTEAFF
TRBJ2-2	-	TRBV4-1	TRBD2	15	TGCGCCAGCAGCCGCAGCGGGGGGGCGAGCGGGGAGCTGTTTTTT	CASSRSGGASGELFF
TRBJ1-2	-	TRBV4-3	TRBD1	17	TGCGCCAGCAGCCAAGCCAACAGGGGGCCTACACCTTATGGCTACACCTTC	CASSQANRGPTPYGYTF
TRBJ2-3	-	TRBV7-8	-	12	TGTGCCAGCAGCTTCTCACAGGAGACGCAGTATTTT	CASSFSQETQYF
TRBJ1-2	-	TRBV4-1	-	16	TGCGCCAGCAGCCAAGAGCGGCAGCCGGGGCCTGGTGGCTACACCTTC	CASSQERQPGPGGYTF
TRBJ1-5	-	TRBV27	-	15	TGTGCCAGCAGTGCCAATCCGACTTTGGCTCAGCCCCAGCATTTT	CASSANPTLAQPQHF
TRBJ1-2	-	TRBV19	-	15	TGTGCCAGTAGATCTACAGGGAGGGCCTCCTATGGCTACACCTTC	CASRSTGRASYGYTF
TRBJ1-4	-	TRBV14	TRBD1	15	TGTGCCAGCAGCGCCCACAGGGGCTTGCGCGAAAAACTGTTTTTT	CASSAHRGLREKLFF
TRBJ2-1	-	TRBV5-4	-	12	TGTGCCAGCAGCGCAAGTCGGGGTGAGCAGTTCTTC	CASSASRGEQFF
TRBJ2-7	-	TRBV5-4	-	13	TGTGCCAGCAGCCCTGGACCCCCCTACGAGCAGTACTTC	CASSPGPPYEQYF
TRBJ1-5	few	TRBV15	-	11	TGTGCCACCGGGCCCGATCAGCCCCAGCATTTT	CATGPDQPQHF
TRBJ2-5	-	TRBV14	TRBD1	20	TGTGCCAGCAGCCTCACCCGGGACAGGTACCCTAGTGATAGGACGGAGACCCAGTACTTC	CASSLTRDRYPSDRTETQYF
TRBJ1-2	-	TRBV10-2	TRBD1	16	TGCGCCAGCGGGGGGACAGGGGGCGCGACCGGCTATGGCTACACCTTC	CASGGTGGATGYGYTF
TRBJ1-6	-	TRBV19	-	15	TGTGCCAGTAGCCCCATGGGAGGTTATAATTCACCCCTCCACTTT	CASSPMGGYNSPLHF
TRBJ2-7	-	TRBV2	TRBD1	15	TGTGCCAGCAGTGAGATAGGGGGACAGTTCTACGAGCAGTACTTC	CASSEIGGQFYEQYF
TRBJ1-2	-	TRBV27	TRBD1	14	TGTGCCAGCAAGGGACAGGGGCATAACTATGGCTACACCTTC	CASKGQGHNYGYTF
TRBJ2-7	-	TRBV6-5	-	11	TGTGCCAGCAGTTTGGGATCCCAGCAGTACTTC	CASSLGSQQYF
TRBJ1-6	-	TRBV15	-	15	TGTGCCACCAGCAGAGACAGGGACGGGTCTTCACCCCTCCACTTT	CATSRDRDGSSPLHF
TRBJ1-1	-	TRBV7-8	-	15	TGTGCCAGCAGCCCAGACCGGGTTTCGAACACTGAAGCTTTCTTT	CASSPDRVSNTEAFF
TRBJ1-1	few	TRBV28	-	11	TGTGCCAGCAAAGAGAACACTGAAGCTTTCTTT	CASKENTEAFF
TRBJ1-5	few	TRBV2	-	14	TGTGCCAGCAGTGAAGGCGCCAGGGGCCAGCCCCAGCATTTT	CASSEGARGQPQHF
TRBJ1-2	-	TRBV6-1	-	13	TGTGCCAGCAGTGGGGATCCTACCTATGGCTACACCTTC	CASSGDPTYGYTF
TRBJ2-5	-	TRBV7-7	TRBD1	14	TGTGCCAGCAGCCCAGGGACAGCCCAAGAGACCCAGTACTTC	CASSPGTAQETQYF
TRBJ2-2	-	TRBV19	-	13	TGTGCCGCAAGGACGGTCGGCACCGGGGAGCTGTTTTTT	CAARTVGTGELFF
TRBJ2-7	-	TRBV28	-	13	TGTGCCAGCCACCAGTTCACAGGCGACGAGCAGTACTTC	CASHQFTGDEQYF
TRBJ2-1	-	TRBV7-2	-	15	TGTGCCAGCAGCGAACCCGGGGCCCAAGGGGTTGAGCAGTTCTTC	CASSEPGAQGVEQFF
TRBJ2-5	-	TRBV6-1	TRBD1	18	TGTGCCAGCAGTGCATACGTTAGAGGTGGACAGGGACAAGAGACCCAGTACTTC	CASSAYVRGGQGQETQYF
TRBJ2-5	-	TRBV18	TRBD2	15	TGTGCCAGCTCAGAACTAGCGGGGTATCAAGAGACCCAGTACTTC	CASSELAGYQETQYF
TRBJ1-2	once	TRBV19	TRBD1	15	TGTGCCAGTAGTAGGGACAGGGCCTCTTACTATGGCTACACCTTC	CASSRDRASYYGYTF
TRBJ1-2	-	TRBV5-6	TRBD1	13	TGTGCCAGCAGCTCCGGGACAGGATCCGGCTACACCTTC	CASSSGTGSGYTF
TRBJ1-5	-	TRBV5-6	-	15	TGTGCCAGCAGCTTTACGGGTTATAGCAATCAGCCCCAGCATTTT	CASSFTGYSNQPQHF
TRBJ1-4	-	TRBV7-2	-	15	TGTGCCAGCAGCTTTTACAGTGCAACTAATGAAAAACTGTTTTTT	CASSFYSATNEKLFF
TRBJ2-7	-	TRBV4-3	TRBD2	16	TGCGCCAGCAGCCAAGATCGGGGTAGCGGGGGATACGAGCAGTACTTC	CASSQDRGSGGYEQYF
TRBJ1-6	-	TRBV11-3	-	15	TGTGCCAGCAGCCGGAATTACTTGGAAAGCTCGACCCTCCACTTT	CASSRNYLESSTLHF
TRBJ2-5	-	TRBV7-3	-	17	TGTGCCAGCAGCCAAGACGGGACTGGCGGGGTTTTTGAGACCCAGTACTTC	CASSQDGTGGVFETQYF
TRBJ1-5	-	TRBV5-4	TRBD1	17	TGTGCCAGCAGCTTGCTGCCAGGGGGCAAGGAGCTTTCGGCCCAGCATTTT	CASSLLPGGKELSAQHF
TRBJ2-3	-	TRBV6-4	TRBD1	15	TGTGCCAGCAGTGACCAAACAGGGGGGTTAGATACGCAGTATTTT	CASSDQTGGLDTQYF
TRBJ1-2	-	TRBV18	-	15	TGTGCCAGCTCACTAGAAGAGGTCACCTATTATGGCTACACCTTC	CASSLEEVTYYGYTF
TRBJ1-1	-	TRBV6-5	-	13	TGTGCCAGCCAGGGTTTTGGGCGCACTGAAGCTTTCTTT	CASQGFGRTEAFF
TRBJ1-1	-	TRBV5-1	-	14	TGCGCCAGCAGCTTTAGAATTCCGGGCTCAGAAGCTTTCTTT	CASSFRIPGSEAFF
TRBJ1-2	-	TRBV19	TRBD1	14	TGTGCCAGTAGTCTGGACAGGTATCTCTATGGCTACACCTTC	CASSLDRYLYGYTF
TRBJ2-7	-	TRBV6-5	-	16	TGTGCCAGCAGTTACTCCTATGACGGGGTAGGCTACGAGCAGTACTTC	CASSYSYDGVGYEQYF
TRBJ1-2	-	TRBV6-6	-	11	TGTGCCAGCCTCGTTGGGTATGGCTACACCTTC	CASLVGYGYTF
TRBJ1-2	-	TRBV30	-	15	TGTGCCTGGAAAGATACAGGGACCTATAACTATGGCTACACCTTC	CAWKDTGTYNYGYTF
TRBJ2-7	once	TRBV18	TRBD1	15	TGTGCCAGCTCACCTTCGACAGGGAGCTCCTACGAGCAGTACTTC	CASSPSTGSSYEQYF
TRBJ1-2	-	TRBV7-6	-	14	TGTGCCAGCAGCTTATTGTGGGGGGCCTCTGGCTACACCTTC	CASSLLWGASGYTF
TRBJ2-7	-	TRBV30	TRBD2	12	TGTGCCTGGGGCCCTGGGAGGGACGAGCAGTACTTC	CAWGPGRDEQYF
TRBJ2-1	-	TRBV9	-	16	TGTGCCAGCAGCGTAGGAATGTGGGGGGACTACAATGAGCAGTTCTTC	CASSVGMWGDYNEQFF
TRBJ1-1	-	TRBV15	-	13	TGTGCCACCGGACACAGGGTTAGCACTGAAGCTTTCTTT	CATGHRVSTEAFF
TRBJ1-4	-	TRBV19	-	13	TGTGCCAGTAGCAACCGGCGTAATGAAAAACTGTTTTTT	CASSNRRNEKLFF
TRBJ2-7	-	TRBV6-1	-	14	TGTGCCAGCAGTGAACTGGAAGCAGTGTACGAGCAGTACTTC	CASSELEAVYEQYF
TRBJ2-5	-	TRBV7-3	-	13	TGTGCCAGCAGCTTAATGGTCCAAGAGACCCAGTACTTC	CASSLMVQETQYF
TRBJ1-2	-	TRBV2	-	13	TGTGCCAGCAGGGCGGGCAGGGGATATGGCTACACCTTC	CASRAGRGYGYTF
TRBJ1-1	few	TRBV6-4	TRBD1	14	TGTGCCAGCAGTGACACGGACAGGACCACTGAAGCTTTCTTT	CASSDTDRTTEAFF